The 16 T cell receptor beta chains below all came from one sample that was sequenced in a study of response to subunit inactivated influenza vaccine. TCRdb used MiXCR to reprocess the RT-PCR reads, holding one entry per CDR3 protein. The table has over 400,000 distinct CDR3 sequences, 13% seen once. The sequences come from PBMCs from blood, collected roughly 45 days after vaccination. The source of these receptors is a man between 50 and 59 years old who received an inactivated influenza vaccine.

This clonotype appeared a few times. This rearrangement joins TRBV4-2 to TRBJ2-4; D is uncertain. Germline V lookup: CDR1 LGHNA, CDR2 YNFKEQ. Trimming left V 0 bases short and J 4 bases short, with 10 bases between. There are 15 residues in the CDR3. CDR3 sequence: CASSQDGGRKNIQYF. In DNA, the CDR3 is TGTGCCAGCAGCCAAGATGGCGGCAGGAAAAACATTCAGTACTTC.

The CDR3 sequence: CASNWGTASSYEQYF. CDR3 DNA: TGTGCCAGCAACTGGGGGACCGCCAGCTCCTACGAGCAGTACTTC. The V and J genes are TRBV7-9 and TRBJ2-7; D tentatively reads TRBD1 or TRBD2 (5 bases each). Trimming shortened V by 7 bases and J by 0 bases, and 16 bases separated the two germline ends. This CDR3 is built from 15 residues. Germline values: CDR1 SEHNR, CDR2 FQNEAQ (reference sequence).

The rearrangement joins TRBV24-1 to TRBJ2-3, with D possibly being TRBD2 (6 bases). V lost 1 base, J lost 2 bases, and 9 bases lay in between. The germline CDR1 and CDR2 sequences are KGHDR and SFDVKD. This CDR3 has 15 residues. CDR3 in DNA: TGTGCCACCAGTGATTTAGGAGGGAACACAGATACGCAGTATTTT. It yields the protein CATSDLGGNTDTQYF.

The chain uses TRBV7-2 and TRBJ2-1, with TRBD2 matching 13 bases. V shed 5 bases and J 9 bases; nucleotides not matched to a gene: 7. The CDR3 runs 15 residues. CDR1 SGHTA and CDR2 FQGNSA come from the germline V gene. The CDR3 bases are TGTGCCAGCAGCCCCTGGACTAGCGGGGGTGGTGAGCAGTTCTTC. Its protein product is CASSPWTSGGGEQFF.

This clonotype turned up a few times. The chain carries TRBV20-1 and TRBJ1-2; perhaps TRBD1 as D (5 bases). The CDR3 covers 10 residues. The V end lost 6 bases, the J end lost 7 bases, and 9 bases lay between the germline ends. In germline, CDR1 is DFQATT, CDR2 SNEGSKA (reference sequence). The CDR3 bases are TGCAGTGCCGCGGGGGGTGGCTACACCTTC. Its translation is CSAAGGGYTF.

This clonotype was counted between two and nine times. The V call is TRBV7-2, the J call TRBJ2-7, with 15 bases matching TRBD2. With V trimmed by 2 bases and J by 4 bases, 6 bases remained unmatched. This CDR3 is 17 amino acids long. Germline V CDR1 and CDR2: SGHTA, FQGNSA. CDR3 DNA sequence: TGTGCCAGCAGCTTAAGGAAGGGACTAGCGGGAGGATACGAGCAGTACTTC. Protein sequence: CASSLRKGLAGGYEQYF. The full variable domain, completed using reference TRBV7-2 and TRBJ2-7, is GAGVSQSPSNKVTEKGKDVELRCDPISGHTALYWYRQSLGQGLEFLIYFQGNSAPDKSGLPSDRFSAERTGGSVSTLTIQRTQQEDSAVYLCASSLRKGLAGGYEQYFGPGTRLTVT.

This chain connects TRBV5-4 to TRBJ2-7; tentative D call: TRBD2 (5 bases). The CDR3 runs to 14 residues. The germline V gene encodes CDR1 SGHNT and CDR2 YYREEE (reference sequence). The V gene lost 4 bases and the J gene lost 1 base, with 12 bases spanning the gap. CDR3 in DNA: TGTGCCAGCAGCCAAGGACGGGGATCCTACGAGCAGTACTTC. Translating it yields CASSQGRGSYEQYF.

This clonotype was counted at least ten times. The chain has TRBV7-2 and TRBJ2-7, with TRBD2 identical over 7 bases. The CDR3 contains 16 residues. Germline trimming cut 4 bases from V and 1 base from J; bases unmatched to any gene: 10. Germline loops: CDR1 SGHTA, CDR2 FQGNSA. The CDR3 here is CASSSSLSGKSYEQYF. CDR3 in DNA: TGTGCCAGCAGCTCCAGTCTAAGCGGGAAATCCTACGAGCAGTACTTC.

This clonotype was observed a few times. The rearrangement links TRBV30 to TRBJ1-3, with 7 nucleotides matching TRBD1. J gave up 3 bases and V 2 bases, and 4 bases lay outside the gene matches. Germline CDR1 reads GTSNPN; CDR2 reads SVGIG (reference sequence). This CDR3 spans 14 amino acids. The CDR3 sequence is CAWSTGTVGNTIYF. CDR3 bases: TGTGCCTGGAGTACCGGGACAGTTGGAAACACCATATATTTT. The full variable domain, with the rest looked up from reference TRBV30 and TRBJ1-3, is SQTIHQWPATLVQPVGSPLSLECTVEGTSNPNLYWYRQAAGRGLQLLFYSVGIGQISSEVPQNLSASRPQDRQFILSSKKLLLSDSGFYLCAWSTGTVGNTIYFGEGSWLTVV.

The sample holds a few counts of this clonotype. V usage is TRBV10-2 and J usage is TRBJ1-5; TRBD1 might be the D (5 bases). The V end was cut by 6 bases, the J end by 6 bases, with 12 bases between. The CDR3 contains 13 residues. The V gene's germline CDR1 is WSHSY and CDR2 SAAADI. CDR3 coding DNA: TGCGCCAGCAGAATGGGGGGGGGTCAGCCCCAGCATTTT. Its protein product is CASRMGGGQPQHF.

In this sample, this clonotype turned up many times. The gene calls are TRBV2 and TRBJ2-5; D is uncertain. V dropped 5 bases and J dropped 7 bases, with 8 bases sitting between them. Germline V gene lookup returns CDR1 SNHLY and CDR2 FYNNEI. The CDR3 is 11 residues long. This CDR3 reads CASSLRGTQYF. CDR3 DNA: TGTGCCAGCAGTCTCCGCGGGACCCAGTACTTC.

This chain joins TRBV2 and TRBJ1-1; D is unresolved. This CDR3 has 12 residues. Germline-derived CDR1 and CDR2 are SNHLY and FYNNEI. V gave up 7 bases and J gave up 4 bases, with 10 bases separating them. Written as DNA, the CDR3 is TGTGCCAGCACAAGGACGAGCACTGAAGCTTTCTTT. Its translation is CASTRTSTEAFF. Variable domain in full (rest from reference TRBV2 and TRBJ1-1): EPEVTQTPSHQVTQMGQEVILRCVPISNHLYFYWYRQILGQKVEFLVSFYNNEISEKSEIFDDQFSVERPDGSNFTLKIRSTKLEDSAMYFCASTRTSTEAFFGQGTRLTVV.

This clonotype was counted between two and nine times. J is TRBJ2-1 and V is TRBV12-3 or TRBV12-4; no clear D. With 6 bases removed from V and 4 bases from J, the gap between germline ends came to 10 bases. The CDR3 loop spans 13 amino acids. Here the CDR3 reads CASSPDGYNEQFF. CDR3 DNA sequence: TGTGCCAGCAGCCCCGACGGTTACAATGAGCAGTTCTTC.

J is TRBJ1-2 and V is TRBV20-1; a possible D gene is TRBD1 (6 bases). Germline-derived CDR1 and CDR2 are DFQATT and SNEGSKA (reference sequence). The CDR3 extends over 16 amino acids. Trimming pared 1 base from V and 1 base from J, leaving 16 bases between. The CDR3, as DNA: TGCAGTGCTAGAGGGGGCAGCGTAGGGGGTAACTATGGCTACACCTTC. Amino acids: CSARGGSVGGNYGYTF.

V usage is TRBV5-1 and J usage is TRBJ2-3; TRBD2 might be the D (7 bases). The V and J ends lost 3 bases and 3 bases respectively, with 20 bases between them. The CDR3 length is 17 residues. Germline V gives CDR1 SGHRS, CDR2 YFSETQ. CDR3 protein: CASSSDPAGGATDTQYF. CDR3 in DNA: TGCGCCAGCAGCTCGGATCCCGCTGGGGGGGCAACAGATACGCAGTATTTT.

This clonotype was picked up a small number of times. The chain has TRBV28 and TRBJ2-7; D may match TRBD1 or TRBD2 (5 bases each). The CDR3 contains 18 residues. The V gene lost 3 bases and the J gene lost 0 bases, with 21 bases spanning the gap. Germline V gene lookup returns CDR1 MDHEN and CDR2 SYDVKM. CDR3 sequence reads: CASSFLSDGGTSSYEQYF. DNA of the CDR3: TGTGCCAGCAGTTTTCTCTCCGATGGGGGAACTAGCTCCTACGAGCAGTACTTC.